This record concerns one T cell receptor (beta chain) sequence. Its specificity is not known. This entry is derived from a study of cytomegalovirus exposure and HLA in healthy donors. Study-wide context: HLA-typed donors were the source of approximately 85 million unique TCRs, which an early data release held. General study points: An apparent linkage of common viral pathogens to several of the most significant clusters emerged in a later analysis.

This PCR relied on a set of 60 Vbeta primers and 13 Jbeta primers. Authors' analysis steps: Counted up in a later analysis, unique TCR beta chains came to 60 million to 95 million, with around 11 million shared. Method: immunoSEQ multiplex PCR; TCRdb's copy keeps in-frame clones and lacks some. Clone size and the V and J calls come from that table; the DNA yielded D and trimming. Of some 150,000 clones listed, roughly 85% are singletons. The TCR originated in a male donor in good health and CMV-seronegative. The sample consisted of PBMCs.

The CDR3 spells CASSSDSTGTQYF. The DNA for the CDR3 is TGTGCCAGCAGCTCCGACTCCACAGGGACGCAGTATTTT. The V and J genes are TRBV7-2 and TRBJ2-3, with a possible D match to TRBD1 (6 bases). The CDR3 length is 13 residues. Germline V CDR1 and CDR2: SGHTA, FQGNSA. V was shortened by 4 bases and J by 9 bases, with 14 bases between the two germline ends.